Below, 10 T cell receptor beta chains from the same sample are listed, as sequenced in a study of TIL therapy for anti-PD-1-resistant metastatic lung cancer. Time point here: pre-treatment sample, taken before nivolumab and TIL therapy. This was the immunoSEQ v3 assay. Clones were read by immunoSEQ multiplex PCR, and TCRdb kept only the in-frame ones, dropping some. The sample consists of about 49,000 clones, around 80% of them appearing once. The sample here was blood, taken at baseline. The receptors were gathered from a man between 65 and 85 years old with non-small cell lung cancer.

Details on this clone: Mismatch with germline at one junction end may stem from a read error. The CDR3 DNA sequence: TGTGCCAGCAGCCAAGGTTCGTACCAAGAGACCCGGTACTTC. This sequence encodes CASSQGSYQETRYF. The rearrangement links TRBV4-2 to TRBJ2-5; D is undetermined. CDR3 length equals 14 residues. Germline V lookup: CDR1 LGHNA, CDR2 YNFKEQ.

The V gene is TRBV19, the J gene TRBJ1-3; TRBD1 might be the D (5 bases). V dropped 6 bases and J dropped 0 bases, with 12 bases sitting between them. Looked up from germline, CDR1 is LNHDA and CDR2 is SQIVND (reference sequence). The CDR3 has 15 amino acids. The CDR3 loop is CASRQDSDSGNTIYF. For the CDR3, the DNA is TGTGCCAGTAGACAAGACAGCGACTCTGGAAACACCATATATTTT. The full variable domain, with the rest looked up from reference TRBV19 and TRBJ1-3, is DGGITQSPKYLFRKEGQNVTLSCEQNLNHDAMYWYRQDPGQGLRLIYYSQIVNDFQKGDIAEGYSVSREKKESFPLTVTSAQKNPTAFYLCASRQDSDSGNTIYFGEGSWLTVV.

The chain couples TRBV28 to TRBJ1-2; D is perhaps TRBD1 (5 bases). Germline CDR1 and CDR2: MDHEN and SYDVKM. The CDR3 totals 12 residues. V gave up 6 bases and J gave up 3 bases, with 8 bases separating them. CDR3 sequence: CASSQGDYGYTF. CDR3 in DNA: TGTGCCAGCAGCCAGGGAGACTATGGCTACACCTTC.

The chain has TRBV9 and TRBJ2-1; TRBD2 aligns across 9 bases. V gave up 4 bases and J gave up 6 bases; unmatched junction bases: 11. The CDR3 length is 16 residues. Per the germline V gene, CDR1 is SGDLS and CDR2 is YYNGEE. The CDR3 loop reads CASSPRAGGPSNEQFF. The DNA of the CDR3 is TGTGCCAGCAGCCCGAGGGCGGGAGGGCCATCCAATGAGCAGTTCTTC.

V gene TRBV9 combines with J gene TRBJ2-2; perhaps D is TRBD1 or TRBD2 (5 bases each). The CDR3 loop spans 15 amino acids. The V gene's germline CDR1 is SGDLS and CDR2 YYNGEE. V was cut by 6 bases and J by 1 base, with 13 bases left in between. DNA for the CDR3: TGTGCCAGCAACCCCGGGGACGGGAACACCGGGGAGCTGTTTTTT. Translating gives CASNPGDGNTGELFF. Full variable domain (rest looked up from reference TRBV9 and TRBJ2-2): DSGVTQTPKHLITATGQRVTLRCSPRSGDLSVYWYQQSLDQGLQFLIQYYNGEERAKGNILERFSAQQFPDLHSELNLSSLELGDSALYFCASNPGDGNTGELFFGEGSRLTVL.

The CDR3 DNA reads TGTGCCAGCAAAGGAGGGGCTAGCAATCAGCCCCAGCATTTT. It specifies CASKGGASNQPQHF. V is TRBV2 and J is TRBJ1-5, with D possibly TRBD1 on 5 matching bases. Germline V gene data show CDR1 as SNHLY and CDR2 as FYNNEI. V was cut by 7 bases and J by 0 bases, with 10 bases left in between. The CDR3 is 14 amino acids.

This clone has only a few counts. V usage is TRBV5-1 and J usage is TRBJ2-3; TRBD2 agrees at 9 bases. The V gene end was trimmed by 9 bases and the J gene end by 4 bases; junction bases not matched to a gene: 9. Per the germline V gene, CDR1 is SGHRS and CDR2 is YFSETQ. The length of the CDR3 is 14 residues. The CDR3 is CATGVSGSADTQYF. In DNA form, the CDR3 reads TGCGCCACCGGGGTTAGCGGGAGCGCAGATACGCAGTATTTT. The variable domain in full, with the rest retrieved from reference TRBV5-1 and TRBJ2-3, is KAGVTQTPRYLIKTRGQQVTLSCSPISGHRSVSWYQQTPGQGLQFLFEYFSETQRNKGNFPGRFSGRQFSNSRSEMNVSTLELGDSALYLCATGVSGSADTQYFGPGTRLTVL.

The chain carries TRBV5-4 and TRBJ1-1; D is possibly TRBD1 (5 bases). Germline V CDR1 and CDR2: SGHNT, YYREEE (reference sequence). V was cut by 1 base and J by 4 bases, with 14 bases left in between. CDR3 size: 15 residues. CDR3 region: CASSLKVGRATEAFF. CDR3 in DNA: TGTGCCAGCAGCTTGAAGGTGGGCAGGGCCACTGAAGCTTTCTTT. Drawing the rest from reference TRBV5-4 and TRBJ1-1, the complete variable domain is ETGVTQSPTHLIKTRGQQVTLRCSSQSGHNTVSWYQQALGQGPQFIFQYYREEENGRGNFPPRFSGLQFPNYSSELNVNALELDDSALYLCASSLKVGRATEAFFGQGTRLTVV.

The chain couples TRBV28 to TRBJ1-3; TRBD1 might be the D (5 bases). In germline, CDR1 is MDHEN, CDR2 SYDVKM. Trimming stripped 6 bases from V and 0 bases from J, with 15 bases between. CDR3 length equals 16 residues. The CDR3 nucleotides are TGTGCCAGCAGCACCGGGACGCCCAGCTCTGGAAACACCATATATTTT. Translation: CASSTGTPSSGNTIYF.

V is TRBV6-5 and J is TRBJ2-5; 9 nucleotides agree with TRBD2. Germline CDR1 reads MNHEY; CDR2 reads SVGAGI. The CDR3 sequence is 14 residues long. V gave up 6 bases and J gave up 5 bases; unmatched junction bases: 7. Written as DNA, the CDR3 is TGTGCCAGCAGAGTTAGCGGGAGCGGGGAGACCCAGTACTTC. Its translation is CASRVSGSGETQYF.